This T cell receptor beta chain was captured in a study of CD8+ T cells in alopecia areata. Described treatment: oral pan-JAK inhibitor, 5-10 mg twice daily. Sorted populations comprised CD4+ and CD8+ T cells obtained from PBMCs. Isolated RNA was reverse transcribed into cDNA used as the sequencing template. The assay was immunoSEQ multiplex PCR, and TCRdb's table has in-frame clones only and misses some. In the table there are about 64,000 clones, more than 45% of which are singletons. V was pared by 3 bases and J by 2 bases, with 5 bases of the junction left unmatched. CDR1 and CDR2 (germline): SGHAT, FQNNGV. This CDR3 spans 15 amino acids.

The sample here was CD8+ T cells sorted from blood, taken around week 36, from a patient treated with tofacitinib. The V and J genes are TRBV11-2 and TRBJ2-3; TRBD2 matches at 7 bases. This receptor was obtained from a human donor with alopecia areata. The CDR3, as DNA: TGTGCCAGCAGCTTCCCCGGGACTACCACAGATACGCAGTATTTT. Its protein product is CASSFPGTTTDTQYF.